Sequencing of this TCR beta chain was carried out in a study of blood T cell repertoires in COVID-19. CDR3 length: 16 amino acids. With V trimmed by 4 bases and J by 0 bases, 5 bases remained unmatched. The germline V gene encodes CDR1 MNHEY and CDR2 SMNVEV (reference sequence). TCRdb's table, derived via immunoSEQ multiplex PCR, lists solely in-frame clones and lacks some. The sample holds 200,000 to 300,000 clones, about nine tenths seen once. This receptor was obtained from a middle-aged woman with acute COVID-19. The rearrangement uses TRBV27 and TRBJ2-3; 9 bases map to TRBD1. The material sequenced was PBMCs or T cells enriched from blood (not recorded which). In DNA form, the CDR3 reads TGTGCCAGCAGTTCTCGGACAGGGGTGAGCACAGATACGCAGTATTTT. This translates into CASSSRTGVSTDTQYF.